This TCR beta chain was sequenced for a study of blood T cell repertoires in COVID-19. Study-wide background: The cDNA or gDNA used as material had been derived from T cells, B-cell-depleted T cells, or PBMCs.

Trimming left V 7 bases short and J 14 bases short, with 20 bases between. CDR3 length: 13 amino acids. Germline CDR1 LNHDA, CDR2 SQIVND (reference sequence). The protocol was immunoSEQ multiplex PCR, while the TCRdb copy is restricted to in-frame clones and leaves out a portion. In the table there are about 70,000 clones, 65% to 85% of which are singletons. The chain combines TRBV19 with TRBJ1-4; a possible D gene is TRBD1 (5 bases). Sequenced sample: peripheral blood. This TCR was sampled from a woman aged 55 to 70 with acute or convalescent COVID-19. CDR3 region: CASIRSPDSWLFF. The CDR3, as DNA: TGTGCCAGTATTCGAAGTCCCGACAGTTGGCTGTTTTTT.